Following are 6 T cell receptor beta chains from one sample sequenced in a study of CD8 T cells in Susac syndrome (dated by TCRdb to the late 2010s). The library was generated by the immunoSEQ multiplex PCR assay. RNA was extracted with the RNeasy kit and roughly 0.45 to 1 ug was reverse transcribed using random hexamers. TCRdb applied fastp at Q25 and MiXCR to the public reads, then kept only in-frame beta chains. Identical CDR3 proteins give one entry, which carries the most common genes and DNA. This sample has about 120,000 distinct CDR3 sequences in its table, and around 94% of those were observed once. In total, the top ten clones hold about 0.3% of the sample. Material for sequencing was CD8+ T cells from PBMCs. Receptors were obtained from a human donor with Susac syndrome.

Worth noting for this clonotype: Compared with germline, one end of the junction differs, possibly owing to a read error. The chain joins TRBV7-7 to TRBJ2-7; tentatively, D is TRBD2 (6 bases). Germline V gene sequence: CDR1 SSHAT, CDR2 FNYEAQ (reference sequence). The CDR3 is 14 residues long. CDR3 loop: CASSQGLGFYEQYF. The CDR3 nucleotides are TGTGCTAGCAGCCAGGGACTGGGATTCTACGAGCAGTACTTC.

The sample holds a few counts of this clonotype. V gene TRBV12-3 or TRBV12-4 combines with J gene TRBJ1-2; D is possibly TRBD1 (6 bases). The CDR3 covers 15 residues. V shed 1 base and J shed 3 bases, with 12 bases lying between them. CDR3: CASSLGRGLDYGYTF. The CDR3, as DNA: TGTGCCAGCAGTTTAGGGCGGGGGCTGGACTATGGCTACACCTTC.

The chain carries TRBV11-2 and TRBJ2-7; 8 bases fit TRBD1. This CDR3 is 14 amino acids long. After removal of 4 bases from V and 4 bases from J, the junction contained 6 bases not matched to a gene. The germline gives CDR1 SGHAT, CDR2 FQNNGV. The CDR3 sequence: CASSSDRVVYEQYF. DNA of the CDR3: TGTGCCAGCAGCTCGGACAGGGTAGTTTACGAGCAGTACTTC.

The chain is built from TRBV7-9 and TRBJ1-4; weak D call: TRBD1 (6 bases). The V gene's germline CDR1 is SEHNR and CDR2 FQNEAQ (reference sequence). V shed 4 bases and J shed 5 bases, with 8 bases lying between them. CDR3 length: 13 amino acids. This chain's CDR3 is CASSWGGNEKLFF. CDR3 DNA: TGTGCCAGCAGCTGGGGGGGCAATGAAAAACTGTTTTTT.

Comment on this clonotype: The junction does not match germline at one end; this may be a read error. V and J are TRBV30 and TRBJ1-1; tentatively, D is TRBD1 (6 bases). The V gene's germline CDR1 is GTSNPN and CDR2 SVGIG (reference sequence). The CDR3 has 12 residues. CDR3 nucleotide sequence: TGTGCCGGGAGGGGGGTGAACACTGAAGCTTTCTTT. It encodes CAGRGVNTEAFF.

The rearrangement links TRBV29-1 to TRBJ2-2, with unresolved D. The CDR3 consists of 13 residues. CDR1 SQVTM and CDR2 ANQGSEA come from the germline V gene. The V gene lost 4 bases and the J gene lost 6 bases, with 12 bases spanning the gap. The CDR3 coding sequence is TGCAGCGTTGTTGGTATGGGCTCCGGGGAGCTGTTTTTT. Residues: CSVVGMGSGELFF.